This T cell receptor (beta chain) was identified in a study of blood T cell repertoires in COVID-19. The method was immunoSEQ multiplex PCR; TCRdb's version includes in-frame clones alone and lacks a portion of them. This repertoire shows fewer than 350,000 clones, under 90% found once; its top ten account for 1.7%. This CDR3 has 14 residues. The V end lost 3 bases, the J end lost 4 bases, and 12 bases lay between the germline ends. Germline V gene sequence: CDR1 ENHRY, CDR2 SYGVKD. Source material: PBMCs or T cells enriched from blood (not recorded which). The TCR originated in a woman between 35 and 50 years old who had recovered from COVID-19. The V gene is TRBV10-3, the J gene TRBJ1-1, with a tentative D call TRBD1 (6 bases). The DNA for the CDR3 is TGTGCCATCAGTGATTGGGGGCTGAGCACTGAAGCTTTCTTT. Translating it yields CAISDWGLSTEAFF.